The T cell receptor (beta chain) under discussion was sequenced for a study of T-cell reconstitution after alpha-beta-depleted transplantation in children. Study conclusions and caveats: Some patients' high day-60 TCRbeta diversity was traced to surviving recipient T cells and thymic progenitors. Newly produced T cells mostly accounted for T-cell counts and diversity one year post-transplant. Several hundred expanded graft clones reportedly supplied alpha-beta T cells about two months after transplant.

Researchers prepared the TCRbeta library using unique molecular identifiers, the study reports. Each CDR3 protein is one row after TCRdb ran MiXCR on the PCR reads. This sample has around 200,000 distinct CDR3 sequences; 9.5% to 13% occur once, and the top ten carry 28%. This CDR3 region has 15 residues. Between the trimmed V and J ends, which lost 3 bases and 4 bases, there was a span of 12 bases. Per the germline V gene, CDR1 is SEHNR and CDR2 is FQNEAQ (reference sequence). The sample holds many counts of this clonotype. What it binds is not known. The rearrangement uses TRBV7-9 and TRBJ2-2, with D perhaps given as TRBD1 or TRBD2 (6 bases each). This specimen was PBMCs, taken before TCRalphabeta/CD19-depleted stem cell transplant. This sequence originates from a child less than two years old with acute myeloid leukemia, due to receive a stem cell transplant. The CDR3 here is CASSLRGAFTGELFF. CDR3 bases: TGTGCCAGCAGCTTGAGGGGGGCTTTCACCGGGGAGCTGTTTTTT. Variable domain in full (rest from reference TRBV7-9 and TRBJ2-2): DTGVSQNPRHKITKRGQNVTFRCDPISEHNRLYWYRQTLGQGPEFLTYFQNEAQLEKSRLLSDRFSAERPKGSFSTLEIQRTEQGDSAMYLCASSLRGAFTGELFFGEGSRLTVL.